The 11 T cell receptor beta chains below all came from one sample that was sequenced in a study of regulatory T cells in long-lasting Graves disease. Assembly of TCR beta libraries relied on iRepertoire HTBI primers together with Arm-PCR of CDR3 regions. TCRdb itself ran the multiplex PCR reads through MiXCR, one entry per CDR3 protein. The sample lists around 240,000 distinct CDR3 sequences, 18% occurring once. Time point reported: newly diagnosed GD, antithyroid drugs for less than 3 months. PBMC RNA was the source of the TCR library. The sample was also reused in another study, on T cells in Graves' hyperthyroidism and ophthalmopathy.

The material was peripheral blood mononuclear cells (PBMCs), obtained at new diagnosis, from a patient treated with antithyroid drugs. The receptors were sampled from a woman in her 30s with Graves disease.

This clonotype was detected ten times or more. In nucleotides, the CDR3 is TGTGCCAGCAGTGGAGGGGCCAACGTCCTGACTTTC. It specifies CASSGGANVLTF. The J gene is TRBJ2-6, the V gene TRBV3-1, with D unclear. CDR1 LGHDT and CDR2 YNNKEL come from the germline V gene (reference sequence). The germline V and J ends were trimmed by 6 bases and 4 bases, with 4 bases remaining between them. This CDR3 comprises 12 residues.

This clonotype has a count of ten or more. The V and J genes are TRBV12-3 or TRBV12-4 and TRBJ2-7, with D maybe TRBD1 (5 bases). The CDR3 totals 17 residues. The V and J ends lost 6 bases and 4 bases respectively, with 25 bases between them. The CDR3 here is CASSPTKTWTSPYEQYF. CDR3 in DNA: TGTGCCAGCAGCCCCACAAAGACTTGGACAAGTCCTTACGAGCAGTACTTC.

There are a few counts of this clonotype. The CDR3 is CASINRQVSGNTIYF. The CDR3 nucleotides are TGTGCCAGCATAAACCGACAGGTCTCTGGAAACACCATATATTTT. The rearrangement links TRBV6-1 to TRBJ1-3; D may be TRBD1 (6 bases). V dropped 7 bases and J dropped 0 bases, with 13 bases sitting between them. Per the germline V gene, CDR1 is MNHNS and CDR2 is SASEGT. The CDR3 covers 15 residues.

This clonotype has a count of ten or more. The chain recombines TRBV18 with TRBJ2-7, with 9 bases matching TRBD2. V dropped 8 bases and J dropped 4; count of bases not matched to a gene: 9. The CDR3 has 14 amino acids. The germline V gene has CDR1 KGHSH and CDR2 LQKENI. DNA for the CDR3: TGTGCCAGCAGCCCCGGGACTAGCTCTTACGAGCAGTACTTC. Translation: CASSPGTSSYEQYF. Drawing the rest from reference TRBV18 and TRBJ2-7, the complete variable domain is NAGVMQNPRHLVRRRGQEARLRCSPMKGHSHVYWYRQLPEEGLKFMVYLQKENIIDESGMPKERFSAEFPKEGPSILRIQQVVRGDSAAYFCASSPGTSSYEQYFGPGTRLTVT.

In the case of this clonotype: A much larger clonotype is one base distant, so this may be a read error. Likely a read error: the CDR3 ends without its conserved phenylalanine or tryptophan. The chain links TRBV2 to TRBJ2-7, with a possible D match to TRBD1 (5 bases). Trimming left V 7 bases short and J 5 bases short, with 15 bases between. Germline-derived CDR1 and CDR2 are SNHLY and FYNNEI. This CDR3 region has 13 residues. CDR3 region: CASTRQGRDEQYC. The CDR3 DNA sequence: TGTGCCAGCACCCGGCAGGGCCGGGACGAGCAGTACTGC.

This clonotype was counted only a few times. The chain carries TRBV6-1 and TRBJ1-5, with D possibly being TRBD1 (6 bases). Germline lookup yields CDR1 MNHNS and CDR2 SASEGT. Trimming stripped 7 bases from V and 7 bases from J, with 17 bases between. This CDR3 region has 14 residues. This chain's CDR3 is CASILRGAGQPQHF. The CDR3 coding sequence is TGTGCCAGCATCTTGCGGGGGGCTGGGCAGCCCCAGCATTTT.

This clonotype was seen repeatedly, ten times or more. This CDR3 reads CASSPTGDKQYF. The CDR3 DNA reads TGTGCCAGCAGCCCCACGGGGGACAAGCAGTACTTC. The chain recombines TRBV7-9 with TRBJ2-7; D tentatively reads TRBD1 or TRBD2 (6 bases each). The CDR3 length is 12 residues. Trimming removed 5 bases from V and 8 bases from J, with 13 bases in between. Germline V gene sequence: CDR1 SEHNR, CDR2 FQNEAQ (reference sequence).

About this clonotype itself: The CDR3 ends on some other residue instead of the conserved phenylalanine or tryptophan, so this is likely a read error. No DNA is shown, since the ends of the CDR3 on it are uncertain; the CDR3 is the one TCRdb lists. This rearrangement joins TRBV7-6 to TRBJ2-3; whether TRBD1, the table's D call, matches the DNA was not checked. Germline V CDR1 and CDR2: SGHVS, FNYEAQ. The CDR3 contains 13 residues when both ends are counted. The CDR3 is CASSPPGVYEQYS.

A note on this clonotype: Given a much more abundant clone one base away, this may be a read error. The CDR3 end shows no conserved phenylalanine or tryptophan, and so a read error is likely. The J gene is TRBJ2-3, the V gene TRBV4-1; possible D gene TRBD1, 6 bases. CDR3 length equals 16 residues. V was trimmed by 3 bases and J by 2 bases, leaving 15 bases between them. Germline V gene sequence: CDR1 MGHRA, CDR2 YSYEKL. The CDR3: CASSQIGQKVTDTQYL. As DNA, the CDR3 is TGCGCCAGCAGCCAGATAGGACAGAAGGTCACAGATACGCAGTATCTT.

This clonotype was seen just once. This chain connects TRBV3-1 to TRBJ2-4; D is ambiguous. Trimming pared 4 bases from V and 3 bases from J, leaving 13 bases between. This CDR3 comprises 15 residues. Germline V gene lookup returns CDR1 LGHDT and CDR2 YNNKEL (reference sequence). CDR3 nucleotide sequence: TGTGCCAGCAGCCCGTTTAACACCGACAAAAACATTCAGTACTTC. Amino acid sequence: CASSPFNTDKNIQYF.

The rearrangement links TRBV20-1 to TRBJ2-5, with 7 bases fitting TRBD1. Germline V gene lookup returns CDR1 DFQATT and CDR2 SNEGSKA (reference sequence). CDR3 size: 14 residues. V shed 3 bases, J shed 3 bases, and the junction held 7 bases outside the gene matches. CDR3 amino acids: CSASHPGTEETQYF. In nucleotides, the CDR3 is TGCAGTGCTAGCCACCCCGGGACAGAAGAGACCCAGTACTTC.